This note documents a single T cell receptor beta chain sequence. Its specificity is not known. Sampling of blood occurred at baseline, cycle 4 day 1, and cycle 7 day 1. Germline trimming cut 4 bases from V and 7 bases from J; bases unmatched to any gene: 5. This CDR3 is built from 15 residues. Germline V CDR1 and CDR2: MNHEY, SVGAGI. This entry belongs to a study of OX40 agonist ivuxolimab in advanced cancers. Overall study: Patients in dose escalation had liver, melanoma, kidney or head and neck cancers.

Sequenced by immunoSEQ multiplex PCR; TCRdb stores in-frame clones only, minus some. This sample yields 65,000 to 85,000 clones, of which 80% to 95% are seen a single time; around 7.3% belongs to the top ten. Study-wide findings and caveats: Both CD4+ and CD8+ T cell populations in blood had undergone clonal expansion by week 6 at 0.1 to 3.0 mg/kg. Averaged across samples, CD8+ T cells carried more expanded clones than CD4+ did.

This TCR was recovered from an adult with an advanced solid tumor such as melanoma, head and neck, liver or kidney cancer. The rearrangement joins TRBV6-5 to TRBJ2-2, with TRBD2 matching over 11 bases. The source material was CD4+ or CD8+ T cells sorted from blood, sampled in a trial of the OX40 agonist ivuxolimab. The CDR3 nucleotides read TGTGCCAGCAGTTTCGCTAGCGGGGGGTTCGGGGAGCTGTTTTTT. Translated, it gives CASSFASGGFGELFF.